This T cell receptor (beta chain) emerged from a study of neurological immune-mediated disorders. Study results and caveats: The greatest degree of TCR clonal expansion was observed in HTLV-1-associated myelopathy, with the lowest in multiple sclerosis, below that of healthy controls.

This clonotype was detected ten times or more. Its antigen is undetermined. The study built unsorted libraries from 2 million PBMCs kept at -80 C. Every sequencing run generated in excess of 190 million TCR-beta sequences. These sequences covered 15-18 subjects. Each CDR3 protein is one row after TCRdb ran MiXCR on the 5' RACE reads. The top ten hold 16% of the sample, which has approximately 30,000 distinct CDR3 sequences, around a fifth seen once. The sample was PBMCs. The TCR sequence derives from a woman aged 60-75 years in good health.

Here the CDR3 reads CASSERTGAQETQYF. CDR3 nucleotides: TGTGCCAGCAGCGAACGGACAGGGGCTCAAGAGACCCAGTACTTC. The rearrangement links TRBV6-5 to TRBJ2-5; 9 nucleotides match TRBD1. Germline values: CDR1 MNHEY, CDR2 SVGAGI. The CDR3 loop spans 15 amino acids. The trim removed 6 bases at V and 2 bases at J, leaving 7 bases unmatched.